Each of the 21 T cell receptor beta chains below was sequenced from the same sample in a study of shared clonotypes between healthy human individuals. Sequencing was performed with immunoSEQ multiplex PCR; in TCRdb, only in-frame clones are kept and a portion is missing. The sample yields 2 million to 2.5 million clones, approximately 94% seen once. The sequenced sample consisted of naive CD4+ T cells sorted from blood. The subset is: CD45RA+ positively selected. Receptors were obtained from a man aged 18 to 35 in good health.

The table lists this clone with a count of one. The CDR3 loop is CASSIGVTSDQRFF. The CDR3 DNA sequence: TGTGCCAGTAGTATTGGGGTTACTAGCGACCAGAGGTTCTTC. The chain is built from TRBV19 and TRBJ2-1, with 7 bases aligning to TRBD2. Germline loops: CDR1 LNHDA, CDR2 SQIVND (reference sequence). The V segment lost 3 bases and the J segment 15 bases; nucleotides outside the gene matches: 14. This CDR3 has 14 amino acids.

The V call is TRBV5-1, the J call TRBJ1-2; perhaps TRBD1 as D (5 bases). V was pared by 4 bases and J by 8 bases, with 21 bases between. CDR1 SGHRS and CDR2 YFSETQ come from the germline V gene. This CDR3 is built from 15 residues. In DNA form, the CDR3 reads TGCGCCAGCAGCCCATCGACAGCTTCTGTTGGGGGCTACACCTTC. It specifies CASSPSTASVGGYTF. The variable domain in full, completed from reference TRBV5-1 and TRBJ1-2, reads KAGVTQTPRYLIKTRGQQVTLSCSPISGHRSVSWYQQTPGQGLQFLFEYFSETQRNKGNFPGRFSGRQFSNSRSEMNVSTLELGDSALYLCASSPSTASVGGYTFGSGTRLTVV.

The chain joins TRBV6-5 to TRBJ1-2; D unresolved. The CDR3 loop spans 14 amino acids. Trimming stripped 3 bases from V and 8 bases from J, with 16 bases between. Looked up from germline, CDR1 is MNHEY and CDR2 is SVGAGI. CDR3 protein: CASSYRGSMGGYTF. Here the CDR3 DNA reads TGTGCCAGCAGTTATAGAGGGTCAATGGGAGGCTACACCTTC.

V and J are TRBV7-9 and TRBJ2-5, with TRBD1 as a possible D gene (5 bases). Germline loops: CDR1 SEHNR, CDR2 FQNEAQ (reference sequence). The CDR3 runs to 15 residues. V was clipped by 1 base and J by 4 bases, with 13 bases between them. This chain's CDR3 is CASSLVWDRGETQYF. For the CDR3, the DNA is TGTGCCAGCAGCTTAGTGTGGGATAGGGGAGAGACCCAGTACTTC.

The gene calls are TRBV2 and TRBJ2-5; D is possibly TRBD1 (5 bases). CDR1 and CDR2 (germline): SNHLY, FYNNEI. The CDR3 covers 12 residues. V lost 5 bases and J lost 5, with 9 bases in between. CDR3 nucleotides: TGTGCCAGCAGTTCAGGGTCGGAGACCCAGTACTTC. This encodes CASSSGSETQYF.

The genes are TRBV5-4 and TRBJ2-3; D might be TRBD2 (6 bases). Germline-derived CDR1 and CDR2 are SGHNT and YYREEE (reference sequence). The CDR3 loop spans 14 amino acids. V lost 3 bases to trimming and J lost 1 base, with 9 bases between them. The CDR3 DNA reads TGTGCCAGCAGCTCACCGGGGGGCACAGATACGCAGTATTTT. This translates into CASSSPGGTDTQYF. Full variable domain (rest looked up from reference TRBV5-4 and TRBJ2-3): ETGVTQSPTHLIKTRGQQVTLRCSSQSGHNTVSWYQQALGQGPQFIFQYYREEENGRGNFPPRFSGLQFPNYSSELNVNALELDDSALYLCASSSPGGTDTQYFGPGTRLTVL.

CDR3 in amino acids: CASSRQGADQPQHF. The CDR3 coding sequence is TGTGCCAGCAGTCGACAGGGGGCTGATCAGCCCCAGCATTTT. This chain joins TRBV7-2 and TRBJ1-5, with 10 bases fitting TRBD1. CDR1 and CDR2 from the germline V gene are SGHTA and FQGNSA. J lost 5 bases, V lost 6 bases, and 4 bases had no gene match. This CDR3 has 14 residues. Drawing the rest from reference TRBV7-2 and TRBJ1-5, the complete variable domain is GAGVSQSPSNKVTEKGKDVELRCDPISGHTALYWYRQSLGQGLEFLIYFQGNSAPDKSGLPSDRFSAERTGGSVSTLTIQRTQQEDSAVYLCASSRQGADQPQHFGDGTRLSIL.

The chain combines TRBV25-1 with TRBJ2-7, with D uncertain. V gave up 4 bases and J gave up 5 bases, with 15 bases separating them. The germline V gene encodes CDR1 MGHDK and CDR2 SYGVNS. The CDR3 runs 14 residues. The CDR3 nucleotides are TGTGCCAGCAGTGTCCCTGGGTCCGCTAACGAGCAGTACTTC. Translated: CASSVPGSANEQYF.

The chain is built from TRBV27 and TRBJ2-7, with TRBD2 identical over 16 bases. Trimming removed 8 bases from V and 7 bases from J; junction bases left unmatched: 11. The germline gives CDR1 MNHEY, CDR2 SMNVEV (reference sequence). This CDR3 is 16 amino acids long. CDR3 protein: CASGPGLAGGPREQYF. The CDR3 DNA reads as TGTGCCAGCGGCCCGGGACTAGCGGGGGGGCCGAGAGAGCAGTACTTC.

On this clone itself: The sample carries other DNA sequences with the same CDR3. The chain has TRBV5-1 and TRBJ2-5, with 8 nucleotides matching TRBD2. The CDR3 length is 14 residues. The V and J ends lost 4 bases and 1 base, in that order; junction bases with no gene match: 3. Germline CDR1 is SGHRS and CDR2 is YFSETQ. The CDR3 DNA reads as TGCGCCAGCAGCCGGGGGGGTTCCCAAGAGACCCAGTACTTC. Protein product: CASSRGGSQETQYF.

This chain joins TRBV6-5 and TRBJ1-5; 7 bases map to TRBD1. The CDR3 is 15 amino acids. Germline CDR1 and CDR2: MNHEY and SVGAGI. J was trimmed by 0 bases and V by 8 bases; bases with no gene match: 7. CDR3 sequence: CASRDSPHSNQPQHF. The CDR3 coding sequence is TGTGCCAGCCGGGACAGCCCTCATAGCAATCAGCCCCAGCATTTT.

The J gene is TRBJ2-3, the V gene TRBV5-5; possible D gene TRBD2, 7 bases. V shed 1 base and J shed 3 bases, with 12 bases lying between them. Germline V lookup: CDR1 SGHKS, CDR2 YYEKEE (reference sequence). The CDR3 consists of 15 residues. The CDR3 here is CASSLLGGETDTQYF. In nucleotides, the CDR3 is TGTGCCAGCAGCTTGTTAGGGGGGGAGACAGATACGCAGTATTTT.

The CDR3 spells CASSAWDRVPPLHF. CDR3 DNA: TGCGCCAGCAGCGCCTGGGACAGGGTTCCACCCCTCCACTTT. The chain links TRBV5-1 to TRBJ1-6; 9 positions match TRBD1. Germline-derived CDR1 and CDR2 are SGHRS and YFSETQ. This CDR3 is 14 amino acids long. With 4 bases clipped from V and 11 bases from J, the junction kept 7 bases outside the gene matches.

This clone was seen once. The gene calls are TRBV19 and TRBJ1-2, with D perhaps matching TRBD1 (6 bases). V lost 7 bases and J lost 8, with 29 bases in between. This CDR3 comprises 17 residues. CDR1 is LNHDA, CDR2 SQIVND, per germline (reference sequence). CDR3 DNA sequence: TGTGCCAGTACCCTCCTGGGGGACAATAAAGGGTCGGAAGGCTACACCTTC. Protein sequence: CASTLLGDNKGSEGYTF.

The chain recombines TRBV18 with TRBJ2-7; D may match TRBD1 or TRBD2 (5 bases each). V was pared by 3 bases and J by 0 bases, with 15 bases between. The V gene's germline CDR1 is KGHSH and CDR2 LQKENI. This CDR3 has 16 residues. CDR3 bases: TGTGCCAGCTCACCCTCCGGGACGTCAGGCTCCTACGAGCAGTACTTC. Its protein product is CASSPSGTSGSYEQYF.

The V gene is TRBV6-1, the J gene TRBJ2-3, with D tentatively TRBD2 (5 bases). The CDR3 has 15 residues. Per the germline V gene, CDR1 is MNHNS and CDR2 is SASEGT. Trimming removed 5 bases at V and 0 bases at J, with 12 bases between. Here the CDR3 reads CASSPTRASTDTQYF. CDR3 in DNA: TGTGCCAGCAGTCCCACGAGGGCTAGCACAGATACGCAGTATTTT.

Turning to this clone: This sample also contains other DNA sequences that code for the same CDR3. This rearrangement joins TRBV18 to TRBJ1-2; D is possibly TRBD1 (5 bases). The length of the CDR3 is 13 residues. Trimming removed 3 bases at V and 2 bases at J, with 7 bases between. The germline V gene has CDR1 KGHSH and CDR2 LQKENI. The chain's CDR3 is CASSPGRNYGYTF. In nucleotides, the CDR3 is TGTGCCAGCTCACCGGGGCGGAACTATGGCTACACCTTC.

This rearrangement joins TRBV7-8 to TRBJ2-7, with TRBD2 as a possible D gene (7 bases). Germline V CDR1 and CDR2: SGHVS, FQNEAQ. The V end was cut by 3 bases, the J end by 6 bases, with 12 bases between. CDR3 length: 13 amino acids. The CDR3 region is CASSFLGGLEQYF. DNA for the CDR3: TGTGCCAGCAGCTTTTTGGGGGGGCTCGAGCAGTACTTC.

The rearrangement links TRBV5-6 to TRBJ1-1; D not resolved. V lost 2 bases to trimming and J lost 6 bases, with 17 bases between them. The germline gives CDR1 SGHDT, CDR2 YYEEEE. The CDR3 runs 15 residues. The CDR3 nucleotides read TGTGCCAGCAGCTTTGGTGTGGGCAGAGTGCCTGAAGCTTTCTTT. It specifies CASSFGVGRVPEAFF.

Turning to this clone: Additional DNA sequences in this sample encode the identical CDR3. The chain uses TRBV6-4 and TRBJ2-5; D gene ambiguous. This CDR3 is built from 10 residues. The V gene's germline CDR1 is MRHNA and CDR2 SNTAGT. V was shortened by 3 bases and J by 4 bases, with 0 bases between the two germline ends. Here the CDR3 DNA reads TGTGCCAGCAGTGAAGAGACCCAGTACTTC. It specifies CASSEETQYF.

This clone showed up just once. The chain employs TRBV4-1 and TRBJ2-7; no clear D gene. This CDR3 region has 14 residues. CDR1 MGHRA and CDR2 YSYEKL come from the germline V gene. V lost 1 base to trimming and J lost 2 bases, with 9 bases between them. In nucleotides, the CDR3 is TGCGCCAGCAGCCAAGTTGCAGTTACCTACGAGCAGTACTTC. Translation: CASSQVAVTYEQYF.